The count of the clone carrying this T cell receptor (beta chain) is one. Its antigen is as yet unknown. The data were obtained in a study of Ad26.COV2.S vaccination and SARS-CoV-2 variants. Study overall: It was the COV1001 Ad26.COV2.S trial arm that included the donor.

Indicated treatment: around 19 received Ad26.COV2.S at low or high dose, single or two shots; a few received placebo; per-sample allocation not given. The study sampled participants on day 63 after the first vaccine or placebo injection. The donor was a Boston adult aged 18-55 years. Trimming took off 6 bases at V and 4 bases at J, with 21 bases between the two ends. The CDR3 totals 16 residues. The germline V gene encodes CDR1 SGHTA and CDR2 FQGNSA. Study conclusions and caveats: Placebo recipients trailed vaccine recipients in spike-specific TCR breadth.

TCRdb's table, derived via immunoSEQ multiplex PCR, lists solely in-frame clones and lacks some. This sample carries more than 250,000 clones, 87% of them seen once, and the ten largest clones take over 2.5%. The TCR sequence derives from a person aged 18 to 65 who received the Ad26.COV2.S COVID-19 vaccine or a placebo. The gene calls are TRBV7-2 and TRBJ1-2; D is possibly TRBD1 (5 bases). Source: peripheral blood, taken in a trial of Ad26.COV2.S vaccine versus placebo. The CDR3 sequence is CASSSTAEGTFYGYTF. The CDR3 region has the DNA TGTGCCAGCAGTTCTACCGCGGAAGGGACGTTCTATGGCTACACCTTC. The whole variable domain, filled in from reference TRBV7-2 and TRBJ1-2, reads GAGVSQSPSNKVTEKGKDVELRCDPISGHTALYWYRQSLGQGLEFLIYFQGNSAPDKSGLPSDRFSAERTGGSVSTLTIQRTQQEDSAVYLCASSSTAEGTFYGYTFGSGTRLTVV.